This TCR beta chain was found in a study of blood T cells in healthy people across ages. In its sample, this clonotype was seen a few times. Alongside a J-beta primer mix, a sample-barcoded 5' primer served in a second PCR lasting roughly 7 to 11 cycles. MiXCR was run by TCRdb on the 5' RACE reads, yielding one entry per CDR3 protein. This sample yields around 1,500,000 distinct CDR3 sequences, of which over 25% are seen a single time; about 8% belongs to the top ten. Specimen: blood. The sequence was collected from a woman aged 25 to 39 in good health.

CDR3 protein: CASNREYGYTF. CDR3 sequence (DNA): TGTGCCAGCAACAGGGAATATGGCTACACCTTC. The chain employs TRBV7-9 and TRBJ1-2, with D perhaps matching TRBD1 (6 bases). Germline-derived CDR1 and CDR2 are SEHNR and FQNEAQ (reference sequence). Deletions cut 7 bases from V and 5 bases from J, with 8 bases between. The CDR3 runs 11 residues.